This TCR beta chain is drawn from a study of cytomegalovirus exposure and HLA in healthy donors. About this clone itself: The antigen is unknown.

Looked up from germline, CDR1 is SGDLS and CDR2 is YYNGEE. The CDR3 is 14 residues long. The ends were cut back, 0 bases at V and 9 bases at J, with 13 bases in the middle. Amplification used 60 Vbeta primers and 13 Jbeta primers. TCRdb's copy holds only in-frame clones and misses some; the assay was immunoSEQ multiplex PCR. In the table there are over 95,000 clones, approximately 80% of which are singletons. Study results and limitations: Some V segments, including TRBV6-2 and TRBV6-3, were excluded as indistinguishable.

The chain uses TRBV9 and TRBJ2-1, with TRBD2 as a possible D gene (6 bases). The receptor's source is a female donor in good health and CMV-seronegative. Sequenced material: PBMCs. The DNA of the CDR3 is TGTGCCAGCAGCGTAGCTACTGTGGAGGGTGAGCAGTTCTTC. Translating gives CASSVATVEGEQFF.